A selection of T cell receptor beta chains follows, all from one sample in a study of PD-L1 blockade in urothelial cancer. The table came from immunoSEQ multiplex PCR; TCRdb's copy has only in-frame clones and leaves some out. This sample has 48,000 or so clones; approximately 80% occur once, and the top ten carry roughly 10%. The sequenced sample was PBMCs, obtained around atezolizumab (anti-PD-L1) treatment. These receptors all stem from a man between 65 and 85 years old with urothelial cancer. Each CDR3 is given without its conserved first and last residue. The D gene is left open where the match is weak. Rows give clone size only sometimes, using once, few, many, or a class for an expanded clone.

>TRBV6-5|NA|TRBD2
ASIGLAGNYEQY
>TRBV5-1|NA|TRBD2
ASSLVAGGENEQF
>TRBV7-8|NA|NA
ASSLVGDEQF
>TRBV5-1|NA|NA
ASSLEGANEQF
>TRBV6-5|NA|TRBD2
ASSRDYNTGELF
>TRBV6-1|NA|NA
ASSERGVNYGYT
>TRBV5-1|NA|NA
ASSLGSARETQY
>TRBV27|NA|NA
ASSSLRNEQF
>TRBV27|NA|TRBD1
ASYLRGQGCEQF
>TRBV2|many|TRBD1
ASSSQGYHNQPQH
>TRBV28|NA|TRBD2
ASSLRLAGVNEQF
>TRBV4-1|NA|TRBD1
ASSLQGGTDTQY
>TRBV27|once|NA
ASSTGAGNTIY
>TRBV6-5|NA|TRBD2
ASSRTSGSVNEQF
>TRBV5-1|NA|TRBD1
ASSLGQGWVERGYT
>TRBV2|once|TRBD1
ASSEQGASNQPQH
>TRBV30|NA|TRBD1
ACPDRGRGYT
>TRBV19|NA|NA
ASSVRGRPDSGANVLT
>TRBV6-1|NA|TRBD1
ASTTPGQSYEQY
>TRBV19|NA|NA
ASRPPSGFNRYT
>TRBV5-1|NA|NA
ASIGLNSYEQY
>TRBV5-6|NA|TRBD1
ASSWDRGEGYT
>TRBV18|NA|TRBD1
ASSPRTGGGDTQY
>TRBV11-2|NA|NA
ASSLPQGDTQY
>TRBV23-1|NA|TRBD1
ASTQLATGEENTIY
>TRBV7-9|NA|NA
ASSLGGESYEQY
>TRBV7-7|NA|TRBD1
ASSKTGDEQF
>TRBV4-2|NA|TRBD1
ASSSGTGNSNQPQH
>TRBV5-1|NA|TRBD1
ASSLETTGRGIAEAF
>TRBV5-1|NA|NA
ASSLQGLISYEQY
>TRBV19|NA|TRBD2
ASSIGLASVQETQY